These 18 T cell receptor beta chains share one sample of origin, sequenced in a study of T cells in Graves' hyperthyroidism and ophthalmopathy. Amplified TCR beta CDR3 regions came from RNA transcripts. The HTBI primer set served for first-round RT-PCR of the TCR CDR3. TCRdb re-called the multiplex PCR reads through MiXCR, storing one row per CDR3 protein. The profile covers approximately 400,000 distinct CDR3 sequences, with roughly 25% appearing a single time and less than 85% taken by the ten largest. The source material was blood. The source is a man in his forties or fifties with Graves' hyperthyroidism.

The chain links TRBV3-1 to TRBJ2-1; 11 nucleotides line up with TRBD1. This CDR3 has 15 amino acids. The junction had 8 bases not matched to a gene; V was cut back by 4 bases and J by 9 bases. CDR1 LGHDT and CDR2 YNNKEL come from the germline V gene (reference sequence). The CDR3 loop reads CASSPRDRGLLEQFF. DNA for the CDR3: TGTGCCAGCAGCCCCCGGGACAGGGGGTTGCTTGAGCAGTTCTTC.

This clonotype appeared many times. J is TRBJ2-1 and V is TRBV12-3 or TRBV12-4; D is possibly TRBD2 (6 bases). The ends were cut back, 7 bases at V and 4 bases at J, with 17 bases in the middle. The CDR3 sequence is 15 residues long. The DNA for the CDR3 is TGTGCCAGCAATCTCCAGGAGGGGCGTTACAATGAGCAGTTCTTC. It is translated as CASNLQEGRYNEQFF.

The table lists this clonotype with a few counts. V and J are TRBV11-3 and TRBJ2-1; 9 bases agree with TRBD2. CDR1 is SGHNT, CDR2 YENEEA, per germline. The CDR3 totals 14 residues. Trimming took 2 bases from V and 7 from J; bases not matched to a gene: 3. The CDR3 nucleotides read TGTGCCAGCAGCTTATTGCGGGAGGGAAATGAGCAGTTCTTC. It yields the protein CASSLLREGNEQFF.

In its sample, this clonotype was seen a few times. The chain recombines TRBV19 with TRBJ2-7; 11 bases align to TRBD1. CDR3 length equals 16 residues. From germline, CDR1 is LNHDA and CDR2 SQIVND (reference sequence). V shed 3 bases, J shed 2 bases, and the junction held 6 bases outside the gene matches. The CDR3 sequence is CASSILKGQGAYEQYF. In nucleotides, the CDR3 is TGTGCCAGTAGTATCCTGAAGGGACAGGGGGCCTACGAGCAGTACTTC.

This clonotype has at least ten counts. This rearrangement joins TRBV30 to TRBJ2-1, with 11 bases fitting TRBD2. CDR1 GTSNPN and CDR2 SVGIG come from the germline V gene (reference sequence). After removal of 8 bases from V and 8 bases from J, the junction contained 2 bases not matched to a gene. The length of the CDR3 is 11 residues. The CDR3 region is CARLAGYEQFF. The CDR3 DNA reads TGTGCCCGACTAGCGGGATATGAGCAGTTCTTC.

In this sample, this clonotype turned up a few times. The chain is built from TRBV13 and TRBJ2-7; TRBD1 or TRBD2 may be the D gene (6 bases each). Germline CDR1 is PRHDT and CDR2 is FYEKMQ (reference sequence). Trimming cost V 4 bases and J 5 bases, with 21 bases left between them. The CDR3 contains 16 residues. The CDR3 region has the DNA TGTGCCAGCAGCTCCCAGATCGGGGGCGCAGTGGACGAGCAGTACTTC. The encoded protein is CASSSQIGGAVDEQYF.

CDR3 nucleotides: TGCGCCAGCAGAACAAACACCGGGGAGCTGTTTTTT. Protein product: CASRTNTGELFF. The J gene is TRBJ2-2, the V gene TRBV10-1, with unresolved D. The V end was cut by 6 bases, the J end by 2 bases, with 4 bases between. From germline, CDR1 is WNHNN and CDR2 SYGVQD (reference sequence). CDR3 length equals 12 residues.

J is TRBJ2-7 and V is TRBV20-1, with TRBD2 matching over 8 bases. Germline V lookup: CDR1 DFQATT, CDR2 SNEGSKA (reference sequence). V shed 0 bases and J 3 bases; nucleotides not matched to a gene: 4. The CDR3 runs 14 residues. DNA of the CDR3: TGCAGTGCTAGAGAATCCAGCGGGGGCTACGAGCAGTACTTC. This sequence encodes CSARESSGGYEQYF.

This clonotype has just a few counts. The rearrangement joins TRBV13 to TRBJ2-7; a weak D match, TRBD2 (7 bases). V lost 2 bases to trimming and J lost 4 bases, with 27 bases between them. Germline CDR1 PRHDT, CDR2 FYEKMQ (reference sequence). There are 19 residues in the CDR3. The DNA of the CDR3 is TGTGCCAGCAGCTTATATGGGGGCGGGAGTGGCGGAAATCCATACGAGCAGTACTTC. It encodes CASSLYGGGSGGNPYEQYF.

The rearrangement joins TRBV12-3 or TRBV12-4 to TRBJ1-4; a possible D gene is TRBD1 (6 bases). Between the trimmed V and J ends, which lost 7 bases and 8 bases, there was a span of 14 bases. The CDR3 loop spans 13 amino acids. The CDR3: CASTRGWGEKLFF. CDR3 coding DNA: TGTGCCAGCACCAGGGGTTGGGGAGAAAAACTGTTTTTT.

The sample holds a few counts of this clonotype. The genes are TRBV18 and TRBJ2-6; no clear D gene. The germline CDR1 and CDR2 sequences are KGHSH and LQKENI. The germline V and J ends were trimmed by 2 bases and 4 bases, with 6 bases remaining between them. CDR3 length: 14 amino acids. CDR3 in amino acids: CASSPVPGANVLTF. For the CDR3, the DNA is TGTGCCAGCTCACCAGTACCCGGGGCCAACGTCCTGACTTTC.

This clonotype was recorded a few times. CDR3 amino acids: CASSLSGLAGLVGELFF. In nucleotides, the CDR3 is TGTGCCAGCAGTTTATCGGGACTAGCGGGTTTAGTTGGGGAGCTGTTTTTT. The chain joins TRBV27 to TRBJ2-2; 12 bases are shared with TRBD2. V was pared by 0 bases and J by 8 bases, with 7 bases of the junction left unmatched. Germline assignment: CDR1 MNHEY and CDR2 SMNVEV (reference sequence). The CDR3 is 17 residues long.

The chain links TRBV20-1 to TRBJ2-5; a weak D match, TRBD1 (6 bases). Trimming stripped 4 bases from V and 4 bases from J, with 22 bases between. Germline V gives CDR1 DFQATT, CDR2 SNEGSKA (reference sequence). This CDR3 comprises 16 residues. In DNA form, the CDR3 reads TGCAGTGCTACACAAAATACAGGGTTTTATAGAGAGACCCAGTACTTC. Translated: CSATQNTGFYRETQYF.

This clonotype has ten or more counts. CDR3 in amino acids: CASSPRGMATEAFF. CDR3 sequence (DNA): TGTGCCAGCTCACCACGCGGGATGGCCACTGAAGCTTTCTTT. V is TRBV18 and J is TRBJ1-1; D gene unclear. This CDR3 spans 14 amino acids. V shed 1 base and J shed 4 bases, with 10 bases lying between them. In germline, CDR1 is KGHSH, CDR2 LQKENI.

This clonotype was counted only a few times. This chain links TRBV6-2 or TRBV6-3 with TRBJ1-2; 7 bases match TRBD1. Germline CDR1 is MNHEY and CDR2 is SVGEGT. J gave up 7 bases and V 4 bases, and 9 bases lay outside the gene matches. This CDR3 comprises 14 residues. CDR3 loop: CASSSRGRSPGYTF. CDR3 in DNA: TGTGCCAGCAGTTCGAGGGGGCGAAGCCCTGGCTACACCTTC.

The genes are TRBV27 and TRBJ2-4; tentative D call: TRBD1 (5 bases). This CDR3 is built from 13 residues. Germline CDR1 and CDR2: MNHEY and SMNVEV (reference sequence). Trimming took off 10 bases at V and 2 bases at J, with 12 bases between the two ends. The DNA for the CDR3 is TGTGCCACCCAGACAGCAACCAAAAACATTCAGTACTTC. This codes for CATQTATKNIQYF.

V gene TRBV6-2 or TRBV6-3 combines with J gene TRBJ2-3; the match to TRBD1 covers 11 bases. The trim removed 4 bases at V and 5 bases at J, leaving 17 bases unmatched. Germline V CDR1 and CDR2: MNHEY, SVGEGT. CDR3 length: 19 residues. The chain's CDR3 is CASSWTVPGTGGKKDTQYF. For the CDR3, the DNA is TGTGCCAGCAGTTGGACTGTTCCCGGGACAGGGGGAAAAAAAGATACGCAGTATTTT.

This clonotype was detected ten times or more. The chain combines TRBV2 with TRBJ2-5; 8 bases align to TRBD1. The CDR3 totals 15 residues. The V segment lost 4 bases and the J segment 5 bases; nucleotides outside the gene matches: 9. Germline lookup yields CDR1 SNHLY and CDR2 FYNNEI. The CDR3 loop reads CASSGDRNPGETQYF. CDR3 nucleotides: TGTGCCAGCAGTGGGGACAGGAACCCAGGGGAGACCCAGTACTTC.